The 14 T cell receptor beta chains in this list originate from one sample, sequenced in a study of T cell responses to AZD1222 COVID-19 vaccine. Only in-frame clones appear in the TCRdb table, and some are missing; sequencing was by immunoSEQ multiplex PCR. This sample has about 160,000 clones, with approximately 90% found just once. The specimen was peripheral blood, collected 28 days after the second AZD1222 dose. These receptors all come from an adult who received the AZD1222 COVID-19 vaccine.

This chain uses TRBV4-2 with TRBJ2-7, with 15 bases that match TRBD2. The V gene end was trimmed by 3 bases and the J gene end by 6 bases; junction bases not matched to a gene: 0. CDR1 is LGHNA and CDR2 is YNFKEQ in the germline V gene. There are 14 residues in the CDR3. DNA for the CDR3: TGTGCCAGCAGCCAGGGACTAGCGGGAGGCGAGCAGTACTTC. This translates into CASSQGLAGGEQYF.

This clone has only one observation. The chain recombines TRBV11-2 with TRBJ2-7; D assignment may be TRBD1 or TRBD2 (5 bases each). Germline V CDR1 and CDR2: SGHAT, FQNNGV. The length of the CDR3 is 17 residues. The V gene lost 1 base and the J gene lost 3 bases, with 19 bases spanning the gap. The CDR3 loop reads CASSLGFRAGTNYEQYF. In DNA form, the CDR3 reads TGTGCCAGCAGCTTAGGTTTTAGGGCAGGGACGAACTACGAGCAGTACTTC.

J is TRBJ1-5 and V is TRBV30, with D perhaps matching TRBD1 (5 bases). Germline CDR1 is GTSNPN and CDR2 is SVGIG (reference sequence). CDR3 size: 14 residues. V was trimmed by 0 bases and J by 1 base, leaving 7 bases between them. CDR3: CAWSVDSSNQPQHF. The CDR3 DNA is TGTGCCTGGAGTGTAGACAGCAGCAATCAGCCCCAGCATTTT.

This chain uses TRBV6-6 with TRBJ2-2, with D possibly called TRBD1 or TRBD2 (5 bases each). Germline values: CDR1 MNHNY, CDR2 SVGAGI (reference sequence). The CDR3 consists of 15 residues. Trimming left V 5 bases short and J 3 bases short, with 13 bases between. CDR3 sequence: CASSALGDDTGELFF. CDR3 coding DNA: TGTGCCAGCAGTGCTCTCGGGGACGACACCGGGGAGCTGTTTTTT.

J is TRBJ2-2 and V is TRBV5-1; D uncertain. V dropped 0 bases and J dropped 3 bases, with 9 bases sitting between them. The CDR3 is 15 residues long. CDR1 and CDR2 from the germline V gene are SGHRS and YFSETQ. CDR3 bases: TGCGCCAGCAGCTTGGTCGTCGGTGACACCGGGGAGCTGTTTTTT. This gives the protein CASSLVVGDTGELFF.

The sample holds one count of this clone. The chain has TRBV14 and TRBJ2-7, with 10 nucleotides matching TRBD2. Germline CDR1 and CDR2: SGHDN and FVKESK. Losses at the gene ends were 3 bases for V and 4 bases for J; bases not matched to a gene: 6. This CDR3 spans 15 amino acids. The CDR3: CASSHDSGRWYEQYF. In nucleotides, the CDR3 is TGTGCCAGCAGCCATGATAGCGGGAGGTGGTACGAGCAGTACTTC.

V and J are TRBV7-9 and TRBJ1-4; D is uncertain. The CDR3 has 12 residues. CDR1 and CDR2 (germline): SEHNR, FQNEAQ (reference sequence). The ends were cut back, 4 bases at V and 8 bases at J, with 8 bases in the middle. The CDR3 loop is CASSSNPEKLFF. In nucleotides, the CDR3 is TGTGCCAGCAGCTCAAACCCAGAAAAACTGTTTTTT.

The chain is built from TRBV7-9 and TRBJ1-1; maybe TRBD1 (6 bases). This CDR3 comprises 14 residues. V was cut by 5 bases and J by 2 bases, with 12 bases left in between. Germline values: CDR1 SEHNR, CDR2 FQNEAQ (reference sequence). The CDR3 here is CASSPTTGNTEAFF. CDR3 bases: TGTGCCAGCAGCCCCACGACAGGAAACACTGAAGCTTTCTTT.

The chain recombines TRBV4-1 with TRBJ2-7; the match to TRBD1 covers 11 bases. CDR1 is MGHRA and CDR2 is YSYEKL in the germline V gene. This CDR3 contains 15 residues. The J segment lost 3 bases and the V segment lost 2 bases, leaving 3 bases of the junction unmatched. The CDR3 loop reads CASSQRTGGSYEQYF. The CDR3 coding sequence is TGCGCCAGCAGCCAACGGACAGGGGGCAGCTACGAGCAGTACTTC.

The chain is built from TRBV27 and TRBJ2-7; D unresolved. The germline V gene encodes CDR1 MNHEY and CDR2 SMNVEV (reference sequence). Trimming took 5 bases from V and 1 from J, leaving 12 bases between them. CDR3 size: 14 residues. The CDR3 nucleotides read TGTGCCAGCAGTCCATCCGAAGGGTCCTACGAGCAGTACTTC. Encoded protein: CASSPSEGSYEQYF.

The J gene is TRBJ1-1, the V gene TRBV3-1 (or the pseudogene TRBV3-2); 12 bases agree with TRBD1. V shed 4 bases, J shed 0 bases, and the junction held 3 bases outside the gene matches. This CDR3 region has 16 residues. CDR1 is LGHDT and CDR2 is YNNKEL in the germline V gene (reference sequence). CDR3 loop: CASSLGTGGMNTEAFF. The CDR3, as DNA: TGTGCCAGCAGCCTAGGGACAGGGGGCATGAACACTGAAGCTTTCTTT.

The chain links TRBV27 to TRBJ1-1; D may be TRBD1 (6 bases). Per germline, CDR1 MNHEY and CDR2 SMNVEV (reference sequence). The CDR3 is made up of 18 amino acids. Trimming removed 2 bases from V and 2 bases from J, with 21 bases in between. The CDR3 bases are TGTGCCAGCAGTTTAAATAGGGCGATTGGGGGCCTAAACACTGAAGCTTTCTTT. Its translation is CASSLNRAIGGLNTEAFF.

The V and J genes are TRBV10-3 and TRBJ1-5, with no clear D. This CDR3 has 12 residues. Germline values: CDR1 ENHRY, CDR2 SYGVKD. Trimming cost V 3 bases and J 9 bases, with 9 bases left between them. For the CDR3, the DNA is TGTGCCATCAGTGACGGGTGCCGGCCCCAGCATTTT. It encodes CAISDGCRPQHF.

As DNA, the CDR3 is TGTGCCAGTAGTATAGACTCCCTACAGGGGTCCCACTATGGCTACACCTTC. Its protein product is CASSIDSLQGSHYGYTF. The chain carries TRBV19 and TRBJ1-2; 7 bases agree with TRBD1. Germline V gives CDR1 LNHDA, CDR2 SQIVND (reference sequence). This CDR3 has 17 residues. V lost 0 bases, J lost 3 bases, and 10 bases stayed unmatched. Filled out from reference TRBV19 and TRBJ1-2, the complete variable domain reads DGGITQSPKYLFRKEGQNVTLSCEQNLNHDAMYWYRQDPGQGLRLIYYSQIVNDFQKGDIAEGYSVSREKKESFPLTVTSAQKNPTAFYLCASSIDSLQGSHYGYTFGSGTRLTVV.